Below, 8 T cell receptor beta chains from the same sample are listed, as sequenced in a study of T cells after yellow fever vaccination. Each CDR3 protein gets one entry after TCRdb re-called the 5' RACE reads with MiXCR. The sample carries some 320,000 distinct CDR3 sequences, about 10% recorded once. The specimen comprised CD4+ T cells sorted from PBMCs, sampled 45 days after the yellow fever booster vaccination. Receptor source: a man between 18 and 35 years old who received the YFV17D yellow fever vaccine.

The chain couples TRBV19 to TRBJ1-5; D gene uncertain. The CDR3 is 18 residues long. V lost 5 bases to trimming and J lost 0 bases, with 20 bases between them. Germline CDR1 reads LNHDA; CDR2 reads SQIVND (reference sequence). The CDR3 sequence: CASSSGSMVEFSNQPQHF. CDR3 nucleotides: TGTGCCAGTAGTTCCGGCAGTATGGTCGAATTTAGCAATCAGCCCCAGCATTTT.

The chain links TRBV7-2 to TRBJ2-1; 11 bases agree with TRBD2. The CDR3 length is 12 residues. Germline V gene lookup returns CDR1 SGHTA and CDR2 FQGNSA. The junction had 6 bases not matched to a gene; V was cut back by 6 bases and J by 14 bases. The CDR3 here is CASSFSGGAEFF. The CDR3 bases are TGTGCCAGCAGTTTTAGCGGGGGGGCGGAGTTCTTC.

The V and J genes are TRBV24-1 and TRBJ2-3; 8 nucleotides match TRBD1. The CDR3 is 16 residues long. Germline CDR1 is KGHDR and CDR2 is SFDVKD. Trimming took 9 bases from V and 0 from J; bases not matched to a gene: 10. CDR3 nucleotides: TGTGCCACCGGAAACCAGGGGGCTACTAGCACAGATACGCAGTATTTT. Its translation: CATGNQGATSTDTQYF.

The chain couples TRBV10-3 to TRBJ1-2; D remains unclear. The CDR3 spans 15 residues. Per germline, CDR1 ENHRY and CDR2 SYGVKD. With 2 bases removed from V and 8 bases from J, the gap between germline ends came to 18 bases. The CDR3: CAISETPGNRQGYTF. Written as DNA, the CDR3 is TGTGCCATCAGTGAGACTCCGGGGAATCGTCAAGGCTACACCTTC.

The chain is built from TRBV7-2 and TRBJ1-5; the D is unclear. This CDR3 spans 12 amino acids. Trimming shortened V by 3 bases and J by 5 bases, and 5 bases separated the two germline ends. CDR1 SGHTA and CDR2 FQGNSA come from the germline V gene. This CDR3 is CASSFRDQPQHF. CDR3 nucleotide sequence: TGTGCCAGCAGCTTCCGGGATCAGCCCCAGCATTTT.

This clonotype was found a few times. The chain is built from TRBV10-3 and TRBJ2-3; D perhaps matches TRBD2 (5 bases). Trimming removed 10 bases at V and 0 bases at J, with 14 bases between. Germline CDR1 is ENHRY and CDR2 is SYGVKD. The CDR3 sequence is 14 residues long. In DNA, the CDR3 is TGTGCCACTGAAGCGGACGCTAGCACAGATACGCAGTATTTT. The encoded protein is CATEADASTDTQYF.

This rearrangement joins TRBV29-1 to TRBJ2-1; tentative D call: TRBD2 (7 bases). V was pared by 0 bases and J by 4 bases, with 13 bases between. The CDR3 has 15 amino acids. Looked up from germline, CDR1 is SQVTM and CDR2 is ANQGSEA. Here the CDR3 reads CSVEEVGGPYNEQFF. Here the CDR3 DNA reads TGCAGCGTTGAAGAAGTGGGGGGGCCTTACAATGAGCAGTTCTTC.

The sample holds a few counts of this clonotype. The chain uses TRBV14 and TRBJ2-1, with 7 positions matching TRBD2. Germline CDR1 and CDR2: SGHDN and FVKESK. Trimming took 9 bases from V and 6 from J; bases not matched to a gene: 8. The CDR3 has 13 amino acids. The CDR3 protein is CASRSAGVNEQFF. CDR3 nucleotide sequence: TGTGCCAGTCGATCGGCGGGGGTCAATGAGCAGTTCTTC. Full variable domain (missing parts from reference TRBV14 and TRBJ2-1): EAGVTQFPSHSVIEKGQTVTLRCDPISGHDNLYWYRRVMGKEIKFLLHFVKESKQDESGMPNNRFLAERTGGTYSTLKVQPAELEDSGVYFCASRSAGVNEQFFGPGTRLTVL.